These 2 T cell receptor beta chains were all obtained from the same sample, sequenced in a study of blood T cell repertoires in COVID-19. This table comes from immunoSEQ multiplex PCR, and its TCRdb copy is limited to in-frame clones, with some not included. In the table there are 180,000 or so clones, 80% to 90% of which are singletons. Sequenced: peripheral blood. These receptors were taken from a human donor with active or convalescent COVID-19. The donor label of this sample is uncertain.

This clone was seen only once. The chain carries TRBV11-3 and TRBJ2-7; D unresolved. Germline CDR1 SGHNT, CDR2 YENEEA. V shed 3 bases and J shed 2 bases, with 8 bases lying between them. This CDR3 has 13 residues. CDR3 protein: CASSLALTYEQYF. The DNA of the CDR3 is TGTGCCAGCAGCTTGGCTCTTACCTACGAGCAGTACTTC.

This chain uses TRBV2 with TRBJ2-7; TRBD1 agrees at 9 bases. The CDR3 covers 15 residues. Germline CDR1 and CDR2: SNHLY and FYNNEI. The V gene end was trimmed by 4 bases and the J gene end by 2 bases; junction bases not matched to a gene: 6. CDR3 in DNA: TGTGCCAGCAGTGTGACAGGACAGGGGCCCTACGAGCAGTACTTC. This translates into CASSVTGQGPYEQYF. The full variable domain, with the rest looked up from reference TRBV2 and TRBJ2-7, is EPEVTQTPSHQVTQMGQEVILRCVPISNHLYFYWYRQILGQKVEFLVSFYNNEISEKSEIFDDQFSVERPDGSNFTLKIRSTKLEDSAMYFCASSVTGQGPYEQYFGPGTRLTVT.